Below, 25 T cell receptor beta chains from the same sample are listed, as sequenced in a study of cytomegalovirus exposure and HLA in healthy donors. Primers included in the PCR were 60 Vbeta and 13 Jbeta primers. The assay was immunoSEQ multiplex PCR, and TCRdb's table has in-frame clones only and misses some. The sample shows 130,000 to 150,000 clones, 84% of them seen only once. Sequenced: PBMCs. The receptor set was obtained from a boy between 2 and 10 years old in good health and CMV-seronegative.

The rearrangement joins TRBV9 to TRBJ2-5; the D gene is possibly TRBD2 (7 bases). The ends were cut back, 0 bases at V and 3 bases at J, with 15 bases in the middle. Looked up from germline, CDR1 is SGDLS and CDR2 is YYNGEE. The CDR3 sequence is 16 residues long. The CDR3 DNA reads TGTGCCAGCAGCGTAGAAGGGGGGGTGTTGGAAGAGACCCAGTACTTC. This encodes CASSVEGGVLEETQYF.

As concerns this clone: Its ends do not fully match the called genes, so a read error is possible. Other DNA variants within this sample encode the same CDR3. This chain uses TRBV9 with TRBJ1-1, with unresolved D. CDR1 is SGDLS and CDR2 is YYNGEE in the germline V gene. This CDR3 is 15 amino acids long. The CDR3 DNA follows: TGTGCCAGCAGCTTAGGAGGAAATGTGAACACTGAGGCTTTCTTT. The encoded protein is CASSLGGNVNTEAFF.

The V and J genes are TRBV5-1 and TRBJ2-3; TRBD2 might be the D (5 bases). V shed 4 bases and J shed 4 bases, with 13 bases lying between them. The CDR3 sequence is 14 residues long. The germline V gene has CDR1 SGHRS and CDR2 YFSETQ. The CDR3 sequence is CASSPRAAPDTQYF. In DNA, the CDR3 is TGCGCCAGCAGCCCCCGAGCGGCCCCAGATACGCAGTATTTT.

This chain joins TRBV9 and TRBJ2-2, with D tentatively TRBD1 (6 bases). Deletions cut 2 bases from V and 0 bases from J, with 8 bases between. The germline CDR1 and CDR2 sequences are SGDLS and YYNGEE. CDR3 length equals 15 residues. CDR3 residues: CASSVDRPNTGELFF. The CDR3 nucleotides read TGTGCCAGCAGCGTTGACAGGCCGAACACCGGGGAGCTGTTTTTT.

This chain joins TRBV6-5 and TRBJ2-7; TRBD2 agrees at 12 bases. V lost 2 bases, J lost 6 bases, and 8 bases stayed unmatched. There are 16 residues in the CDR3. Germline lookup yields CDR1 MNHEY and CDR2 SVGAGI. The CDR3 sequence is CASSYLAGGLTGEQYF. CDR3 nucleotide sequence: TGTGCCAGCAGTTACCTAGCGGGGGGGCTCACCGGCGAGCAGTACTTC.

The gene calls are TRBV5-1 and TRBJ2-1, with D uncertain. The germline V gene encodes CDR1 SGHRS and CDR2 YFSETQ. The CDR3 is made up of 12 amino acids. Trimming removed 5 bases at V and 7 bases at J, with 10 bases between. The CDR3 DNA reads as TGCGCCAGCAGTCGCGTCGGGAATGAGCAGTTCTTC. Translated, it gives CASSRVGNEQFF.

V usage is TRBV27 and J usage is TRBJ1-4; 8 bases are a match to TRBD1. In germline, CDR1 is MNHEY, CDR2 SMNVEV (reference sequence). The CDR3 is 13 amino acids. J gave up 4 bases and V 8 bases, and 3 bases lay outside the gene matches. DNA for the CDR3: TGTGCCAGCCTTGACAGGGGTAATGAAAAACTGTTTTTT. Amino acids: CASLDRGNEKLFF.

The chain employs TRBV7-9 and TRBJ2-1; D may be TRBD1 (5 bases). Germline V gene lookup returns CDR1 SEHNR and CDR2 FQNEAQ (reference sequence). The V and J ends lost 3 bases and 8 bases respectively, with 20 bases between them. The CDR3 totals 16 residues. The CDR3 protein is CASSFGQAAGMDEQFF. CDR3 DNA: TGTGCCAGCAGCTTCGGTCAGGCGGCAGGGATGGATGAGCAGTTCTTC.

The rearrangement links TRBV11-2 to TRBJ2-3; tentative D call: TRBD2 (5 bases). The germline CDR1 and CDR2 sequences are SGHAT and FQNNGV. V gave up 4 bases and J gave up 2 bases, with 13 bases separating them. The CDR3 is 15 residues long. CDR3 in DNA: TGTGCCAGCAGCTCAAAGCGGCCTTCCACAGATACGCAGTATTTT. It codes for CASSSKRPSTDTQYF.

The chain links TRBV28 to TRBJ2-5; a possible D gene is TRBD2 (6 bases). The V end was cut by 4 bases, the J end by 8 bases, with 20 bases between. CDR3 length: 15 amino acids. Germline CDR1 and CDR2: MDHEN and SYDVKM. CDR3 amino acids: CASSSTGTGSGTQYF. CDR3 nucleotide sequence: TGTGCCAGCAGTTCGACCGGGACTGGGAGTGGAACCCAGTACTTC.

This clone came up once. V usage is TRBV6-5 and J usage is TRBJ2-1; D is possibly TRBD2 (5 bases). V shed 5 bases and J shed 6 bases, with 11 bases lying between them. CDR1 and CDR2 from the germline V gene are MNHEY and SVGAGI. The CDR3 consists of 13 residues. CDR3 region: CASSPQRGNEQFF. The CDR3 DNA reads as TGTGCCAGCAGTCCCCAACGGGGCAATGAGCAGTTCTTC.

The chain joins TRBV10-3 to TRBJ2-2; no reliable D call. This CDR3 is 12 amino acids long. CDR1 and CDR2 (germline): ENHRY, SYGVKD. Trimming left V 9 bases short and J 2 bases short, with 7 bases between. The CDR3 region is CAIRSNTGELFF. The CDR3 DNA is TGTGCCATAAGGAGTAACACCGGGGAGCTGTTTTTT.

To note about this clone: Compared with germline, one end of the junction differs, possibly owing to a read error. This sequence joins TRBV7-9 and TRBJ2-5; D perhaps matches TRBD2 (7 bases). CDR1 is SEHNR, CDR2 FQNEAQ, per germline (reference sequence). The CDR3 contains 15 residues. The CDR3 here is CSSSPGTGGRETQYF. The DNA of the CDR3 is TGTTCCAGCAGCCCCGGGACGGGGGGCCGAGAGACCCAGTACTTC. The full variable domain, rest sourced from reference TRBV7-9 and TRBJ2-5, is DTGVSQNPRHKITKRGQNVTFRCDPISEHNRLYWYRQTLGQGPEFLTYFQNEAQLEKSRLLSDRFSAERPKGSFSTLEIQRTEQGDSAMYLCSSSPGTGGRETQYFGPGTRLLVL.

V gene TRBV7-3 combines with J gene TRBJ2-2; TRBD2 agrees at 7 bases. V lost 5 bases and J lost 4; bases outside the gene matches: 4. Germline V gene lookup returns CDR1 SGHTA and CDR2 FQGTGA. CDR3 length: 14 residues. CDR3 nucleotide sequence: TGTGCCAGCAGCCCCGGGGGGATCACCGGGGAGCTGTTTTTT. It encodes CASSPGGITGELFF.

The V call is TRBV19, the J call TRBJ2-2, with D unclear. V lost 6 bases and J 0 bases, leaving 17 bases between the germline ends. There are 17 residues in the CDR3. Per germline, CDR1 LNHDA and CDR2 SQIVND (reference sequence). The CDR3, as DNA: TGTGCCAGTAGGCCGCCCTTGACACGCACGAACACCGGGGAGCTGTTTTTT. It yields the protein CASRPPLTRTNTGELFF.

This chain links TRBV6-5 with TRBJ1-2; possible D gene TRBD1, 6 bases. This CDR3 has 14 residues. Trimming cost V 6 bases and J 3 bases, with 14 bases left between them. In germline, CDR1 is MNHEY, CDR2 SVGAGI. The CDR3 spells CASRSGGRDYGYTF. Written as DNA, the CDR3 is TGTGCCAGCAGATCCGGGGGGCGTGACTATGGCTACACCTTC.

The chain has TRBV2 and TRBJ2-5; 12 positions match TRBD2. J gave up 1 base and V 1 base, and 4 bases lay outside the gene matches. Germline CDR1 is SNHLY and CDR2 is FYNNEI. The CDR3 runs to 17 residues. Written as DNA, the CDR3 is TGTGCCAGCAGTGAAGGTGGACTAGCGGGGTTCCAAGAGACCCAGTACTTC. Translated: CASSEGGLAGFQETQYF.

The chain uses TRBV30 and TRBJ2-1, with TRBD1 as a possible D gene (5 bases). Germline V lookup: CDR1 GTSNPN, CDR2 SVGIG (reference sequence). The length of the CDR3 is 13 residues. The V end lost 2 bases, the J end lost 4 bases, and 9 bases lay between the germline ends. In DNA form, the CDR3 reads TGTGCCTGGAGTATGACAGCGTACAATGAGCAGTTCTTC. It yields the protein CAWSMTAYNEQFF.

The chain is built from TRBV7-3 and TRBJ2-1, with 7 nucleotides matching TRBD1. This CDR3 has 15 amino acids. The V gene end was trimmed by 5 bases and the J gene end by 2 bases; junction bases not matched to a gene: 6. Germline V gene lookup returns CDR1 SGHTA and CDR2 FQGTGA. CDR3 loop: CASSPTGITYNEQFF. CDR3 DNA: TGTGCCAGCAGCCCGACAGGGATCACCTACAATGAGCAGTTCTTC.

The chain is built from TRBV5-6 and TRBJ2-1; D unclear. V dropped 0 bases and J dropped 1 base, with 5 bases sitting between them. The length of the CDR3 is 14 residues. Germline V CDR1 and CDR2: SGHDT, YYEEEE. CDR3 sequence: CASSLARSYNEQFF. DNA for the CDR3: TGTGCCAGCAGCTTGGCTCGGTCCTACAATGAGCAGTTCTTC.

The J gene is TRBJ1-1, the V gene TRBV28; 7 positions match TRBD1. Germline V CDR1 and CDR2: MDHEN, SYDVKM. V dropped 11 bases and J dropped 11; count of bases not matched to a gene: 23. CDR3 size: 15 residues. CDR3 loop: CAGTPPDRFTVGAFF. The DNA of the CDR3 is TGTGCCGGCACCCCCCCGGACAGGTTTACAGTTGGCGCTTTCTTT.

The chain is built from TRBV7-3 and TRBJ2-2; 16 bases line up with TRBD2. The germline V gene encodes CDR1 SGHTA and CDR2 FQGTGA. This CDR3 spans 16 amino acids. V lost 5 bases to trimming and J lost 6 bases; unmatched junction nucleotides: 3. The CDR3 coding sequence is TGTGCCAGCAGCCCGGGGACTAGCGGGGGGGCCGGGGAGCTGTTTTTT. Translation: CASSPGTSGGAGELFF.

The CDR3 DNA reads TGTGCCAGCAGCGGAGACAGGGGACCGAACACCGGGGAGCTGTTTTTT. Residues: CASSGDRGPNTGELFF. The chain joins TRBV9 to TRBJ2-2, with 8 bases aligning to TRBD1. Germline CDR1 and CDR2: SGDLS and YYNGEE. The CDR3 sequence is 16 residues long. Losses at the gene ends were 3 bases for V and 0 bases for J; bases not matched to a gene: 4.

Here the CDR3 DNA reads TGTGCCAGCAGTGTTGGGGGACTAAGCTCCTACAATGAGCAGTTCTTC. Encoded protein: CASSVGGLSSYNEQFF. The rearrangement uses TRBV2 and TRBJ2-1; 7 bases agree with TRBD2. CDR1 is SNHLY, CDR2 FYNNEI, per germline. The CDR3 loop spans 16 amino acids. The ends lost 4 bases at V and 0 bases at J; junction bases unmatched: 6. Supplemented by reference TRBV2 and TRBJ2-1, the full variable domain reads EPEVTQTPSHQVTQMGQEVILRCVPISNHLYFYWYRQILGQKVEFLVSFYNNEISEKSEIFDDQFSVERPDGSNFTLKIRSTKLEDSAMYFCASSVGGLSSYNEQFFGPGTRLTVL.

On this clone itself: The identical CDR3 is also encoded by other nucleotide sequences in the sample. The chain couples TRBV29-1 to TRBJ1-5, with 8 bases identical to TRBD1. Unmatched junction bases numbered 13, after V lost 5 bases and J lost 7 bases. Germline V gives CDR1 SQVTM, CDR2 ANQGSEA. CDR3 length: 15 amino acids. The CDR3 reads CSVSGAGQGGQPQHF. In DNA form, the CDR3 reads TGCAGCGTTTCTGGGGCCGGACAGGGTGGCCAGCCCCAGCATTTT. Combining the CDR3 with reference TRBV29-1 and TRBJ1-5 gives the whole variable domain SAVISQKPSRDICQRGTSLTIQCQVDSQVTMMFWYRQQPGQSLTLIATANQGSEATYESGFVIDKFPISRPNLTFSTLTVSNMSPEDSSIYLCSVSGAGQGGQPQHFGDGTRLSIL.